This TCR beta chain was observed in a study of T-cell reconstitution after alpha-beta-depleted transplantation in children. This CDR3 is 13 amino acids long. V was shortened by 5 bases and J by 4 bases, with 11 bases between the two germline ends. A library of TCRbeta sequences, prepared with unique molecular identifiers, was generated. Via MiXCR, TCRdb re-called the PCR reads, giving one row per CDR3 protein. Of about 250,000 distinct CDR3 sequences in the sample, under 30% were seen once. The receptor's source is a female patient between 2 and 15 years old who had a stem cell transplant for congenital amegakaryocytic thrombocytopenia, so the T cells may come from the graft donor. Sequences were derived from PBMCs, mostly from graft donor cells, sampled 360 days after TCRalphabeta/CD19-depleted stem cell transplant. V gene TRBV12-3 or TRBV12-4 combines with J gene TRBJ1-1, with D perhaps TRBD1 (6 bases). CDR3 region: CASSITGFTEAFF. CDR3 sequence (DNA): TGTGCCAGCAGTATAACAGGGTTCACTGAAGCTTTCTTT.